Below are 19 T cell receptor beta chains sequenced from a single sample in a study of regulatory T cells in long-lasting Graves disease. Time point defined: persistent/refractory GD, antithyroid drugs over 5 years with positive TRAb. RNA isolated from PBMCs was used to make the TCR library. Arm-PCR of CDR3 regions and iRepertoire HTBI primers were the basis on which TCR beta libraries were built. TCRdb reprocessed the multiplex PCR reads with MiXCR, giving one entry per CDR3 protein. The sample has some 330,000 distinct CDR3 sequences, approximately 25% seen once; the top ten hold around 30%. The sample was peripheral blood mononuclear cells (PBMCs), taken when the disease was refractory, from a patient treated with antithyroid drugs. Source of these receptors: a woman between 40 and 55 years old with Graves disease.

The chain links TRBV11-2 to TRBJ2-6; 9 nucleotides line up with TRBD1. The J segment lost 4 bases and the V segment lost 5 bases, leaving 24 bases of the junction unmatched. The germline V gene has CDR1 SGHAT and CDR2 FQNNGV. The CDR3 runs 22 residues. The CDR3 sequence: CASSHPRRTGTGMQWGANVLTF. CDR3 coding DNA: TGTGCCAGCAGCCACCCCAGACGAACCGGGACAGGGATGCAGTGGGGGGCCAACGTCCTGACTTTC. The complete variable domain, with remaining parts taken from reference TRBV11-2 and TRBJ2-6, reads EAGVAQSPRYKIIEKRQSVAFWCNPISGHATLYWYQQILGQGPKLLIQFQNNGVVDDSQLPKDRFSAERLKGVDSTLKIQPAKLEDSAVYLCASSHPRRTGTGMQWGANVLTFGAGSRLTVL.

This clonotype showed up just a few times. DNA for the CDR3: TGCAGTGCTAGGCTAATACGACTAGCGGGAGGAACCGGGGAGCTGTTTTTT. Translating it yields CSARLIRLAGGTGELFF. V and J are TRBV20-1 and TRBJ2-2, with 13 bases that match TRBD2. There are 17 residues in the CDR3. The ends lost 3 bases at V and 5 bases at J; junction bases unmatched: 9. Germline CDR1 is DFQATT and CDR2 is SNEGSKA (reference sequence).

The chain employs TRBV28 and TRBJ2-1; perhaps TRBD2 as D (5 bases). V lost 6 bases and J 8 bases, leaving 20 bases between the germline ends. The CDR3 is made up of 15 amino acids. The germline CDR1 and CDR2 sequences are MDHEN and SYDVKM. DNA of the CDR3: TGTGCCAGCAGCTTCTTTGGGAGCGGTGTAGATGAGCAGTTCTTC. It specifies CASSFFGSGVDEQFF.

This clonotype was found a few times. V gene TRBV19 combines with J gene TRBJ2-3; no definite D call. V lost 3 bases and J 6 bases, leaving 7 bases between the germline ends. CDR1 is LNHDA and CDR2 is SQIVND in the germline V gene (reference sequence). CDR3 length: 12 residues. In DNA, the CDR3 is TGTGCCAGTAGTATGCTCTCGGATACGCAGTATTTT. Its translation is CASSMLSDTQYF.

This clonotype occurred once. A much bigger clone sits one base away, suggesting this may be a read error. The V gene is TRBV2, the J gene TRBJ2-1; tentatively, D is TRBD2 (6 bases). Trimming took off 7 bases at V and 12 bases at J, with 25 bases between the two ends. The CDR3 loop spans 15 amino acids. The germline V gene has CDR1 SNHLY and CDR2 FYNNEI. The CDR3 is CASNGGGGHEIGQFF. The CDR3 nucleotides are TGTGCCAGCAATGGGGGAGGAGGACATGAGATTGGGCAGTTCTTC.

This rearrangement joins TRBV3-1 to TRBJ1-5, with D perhaps matching TRBD1 (6 bases). V was pared by 4 bases and J by 2 bases, with 12 bases between. From germline, CDR1 is LGHDT and CDR2 YNNKEL (reference sequence). The CDR3 length is 15 residues. CDR3 protein: CASSLTGHGNQPQHF. CDR3 sequence (DNA): TGTGCCAGCAGCCTCACAGGGCATGGCAATCAGCCCCAGCATTTT.

V is TRBV14 and J is TRBJ1-6; 7 bases match TRBD1. The CDR3 is 16 amino acids. Germline loops: CDR1 SGHDN, CDR2 FVKESK. Trimming cost V 1 base and J 8 bases; bases outside gene matches: 8. CDR3 sequence (DNA): TGTGCCAGCAGCCAAGCAGGGGGTTTCGTCGATTCACCCCTCCACTTT. Translated, it gives CASSQAGGFVDSPLHF. The variable domain in full, completed from reference TRBV14 and TRBJ1-6, reads EAGVTQFPSHSVIEKGQTVTLRCDPISGHDNLYWYRRVMGKEIKFLLHFVKESKQDESGMPNNRFLAERTGGTYSTLKVQPAELEDSGVYFCASSQAGGFVDSPLHFGNGTRLTVT.

This clonotype came up a few times. V and J are TRBV6-5 and TRBJ2-5; possible D gene TRBD2, 6 bases. Between the trimmed V and J ends, which lost 2 bases and 1 base, there was a span of 11 bases. Per the germline V gene, CDR1 is MNHEY and CDR2 is SVGAGI. CDR3 length equals 15 residues. The CDR3 nucleotides are TGTGCCAGCAGTTACGATGTCGGGAGCCAAGAGACCCAGTACTTC. As protein: CASSYDVGSQETQYF.

This clonotype was recorded a few times. This chain uses TRBV30 with TRBJ2-2, with D perhaps being TRBD1 or TRBD2 (5 bases each). Trimming pared 1 base from V and 4 bases from J, leaving 10 bases between. Germline assignment: CDR1 GTSNPN and CDR2 SVGIG (reference sequence). The CDR3 covers 14 residues. The CDR3 nucleotides read TGTGCCTGGAGTGGGGGGTCGGGCACCGGGGAGCTGTTTTTT. Amino acids: CAWSGGSGTGELFF.

This clonotype was seen only a few times. This sequence joins TRBV3-1 and TRBJ2-3; D not certain. Germline loops: CDR1 LGHDT, CDR2 YNNKEL (reference sequence). The V end lost 1 base, the J end lost 6 bases, and 11 bases lay between the germline ends. This CDR3 has 14 residues. This CDR3 reads CASSQGVHIDTQYF. The CDR3 DNA is TGTGCCAGCAGCCAAGGAGTACACATCGATACGCAGTATTTT.

This clonotype was picked up many times. The V and J genes are TRBV6-1 and TRBJ2-7; 8 bases align to TRBD1. Trimming removed 7 bases from V and 4 bases from J; junction bases left unmatched: 9. Germline CDR1 is MNHNS and CDR2 is SASEGT. CDR3 length equals 14 residues. The CDR3 here is CASTTDRGPYEQYF. CDR3 nucleotide sequence: TGTGCCAGCACCACCGACAGGGGCCCTTACGAGCAGTACTTC.

This clonotype was seen more than once but under ten times. The V and J genes are TRBV11-2 and TRBJ1-3; D remains ambiguous. CDR3 length: 17 amino acids. Germline lookup yields CDR1 SGHAT and CDR2 FQNNGV. V lost 5 bases, J lost 3 bases, and 20 bases lay in between. The CDR3 region is CASSARLQAFRGNTIYF. The CDR3 bases are TGTGCCAGCAGCGCGAGACTTCAGGCTTTTCGTGGAAACACCATATATTTT.

This clonotype has ten or more counts. The CDR3 region has the DNA TGTGCCAGCACGTACAGGGTCGGGTTCGAGTGGTACTTC. It specifies CASTYRVGFEWYF. The chain employs TRBV6-1 and TRBJ2-5; TRBD1 might be the D (6 bases). The CDR3 consists of 13 residues. Per germline, CDR1 MNHNS and CDR2 SASEGT. V dropped 7 bases and J dropped 13 bases, with 22 bases sitting between them.

This clonotype was seen only a few times. A single base separates this from a much larger clone, so it may be a read error. This chain connects TRBV25-1 to TRBJ2-7; the D gene is possibly TRBD1 (6 bases). This CDR3 is built from 12 residues. Trimming stripped 8 bases from V and 4 bases from J, with 12 bases between. Per the germline V gene, CDR1 is MGHDK and CDR2 is SYGVNS. CDR3 residues: CASRDNDYEQYF. In DNA, the CDR3 is TGTGCCAGCCGGGACAACGATTACGAGCAGTACTTC.

This clonotype was seen repeatedly, ten times or more. The rearrangement joins TRBV15 to TRBJ2-5; weak D call: TRBD2 (6 bases). CDR1 and CDR2 from the germline V gene are LNHNV and YYDKDF (reference sequence). The length of the CDR3 is 18 residues. Trimming pared 0 bases from V and 4 bases from J, leaving 21 bases between. The CDR3 loop reads CATSRDYWSLRGGETQYF. In DNA, the CDR3 is TGTGCCACCAGCAGAGATTATTGGTCTCTGAGGGGAGGAGAGACCCAGTACTTC.

This chain links TRBV19 with TRBJ2-2, with 8 bases aligning to TRBD2. Germline V gene sequence: CDR1 LNHDA, CDR2 SQIVND (reference sequence). The CDR3 is made up of 17 amino acids. J gave up 5 bases and V 2 bases, and 10 bases lay outside the gene matches. The DNA of the CDR3 is TGTGCCAGTAGTATATTTGTAACTAGCGGAAATACCGGGGAGCTGTTTTTT. It encodes CASSIFVTSGNTGELFF.

This clonotype was seen repeatedly, ten times or more. The V gene is TRBV7-8, the J gene TRBJ1-2; D unclear. CDR1 is SGHVS and CDR2 is FQNEAQ in the germline V gene. This CDR3 comprises 15 residues. Trimming removed 0 bases from V and 1 base from J, with 9 bases in between. The CDR3, as DNA: TGTGCCAGCAGCTTAGCCGTTGGGGTTAACTATGGCTACACCTTC. It is translated as CASSLAVGVNYGYTF.

There are many counts of this clonotype. The gene calls are TRBV28 and TRBJ1-1, with D tentatively TRBD1 (5 bases). From germline, CDR1 is MDHEN and CDR2 SYDVKM. The CDR3 loop spans 15 amino acids. With 5 bases removed from V and 0 bases from J, the gap between germline ends came to 13 bases. CDR3 sequence: CASSDPGPMNTEAFF. The CDR3 nucleotides read TGTGCCAGCAGTGATCCGGGACCCATGAACACTGAAGCTTTCTTT.

This clonotype came up a few times. The CDR3 protein is CAWSLGQGNTGELFF. CDR3 sequence (DNA): TGTGCCTGGAGCTTGGGACAGGGGAACACCGGGGAGCTGTTTTTT. The chain combines TRBV30 with TRBJ2-2; 9 bases are shared with TRBD1. This CDR3 spans 15 amino acids. With 3 bases clipped from V and 1 base from J, the junction kept 3 bases outside the gene matches. Germline values: CDR1 GTSNPN, CDR2 SVGIG (reference sequence).